This T cell receptor (beta chain) was profiled in a study of Ad26.COV2.S vaccination and SARS-CoV-2 variants. General study results and limits: In vaccinated individuals, spike-specific CD8+ and CD4+ T cell responses reportedly displayed substantial breadth.

This CDR3 contains 20 residues. Germline lookup yields CDR1 MGHRA and CDR2 YSYEKL. V shed 0 bases and J 6 bases; nucleotides not matched to a gene: 14. The treatment here: approximately 18 received Ad26.COV2.S at low or high dose, single or two shots; about five received placebo; per-sample allocation not given. All samples were drawn on day 63, counting from the first vaccine or placebo injection. Measured with immunoSEQ multiplex PCR; TCRdb has only the in-frame clones, and not every one. The table lists 350,000 to 500,000 clones, roughly 90% of them singletons. For this clone: Its cognate antigen is unknown.

The sequences come from peripheral blood, collected in a trial of Ad26.COV2.S vaccine versus placebo. The V gene is TRBV4-1, the J gene TRBJ2-3, with TRBD2 matching over 14 bases. This clonotype originated in a person between 18 and 65 years old who received the Ad26.COV2.S COVID-19 vaccine or a placebo. The CDR3 region is CASSQDLGRTSGGIRDTQYF. The CDR3 nucleotides are TGCGCCAGCAGCCAAGATCTGGGTAGGACTAGCGGGGGGATTAGGGATACGCAGTATTTT.